The 27 T cell receptor beta chains below come from one sample, sequenced in a study of blood T cell repertoires in COVID-19. Sequencing used immunoSEQ multiplex PCR; TCRdb keeps in-frame clones, though not all of them. The data hold 55,000 to 85,000 clones, with roughly 80% observed a single time. The sequenced sample was peripheral blood. The receptor source for this set is a woman in her 70s with acute or convalescent COVID-19.

The chain joins TRBV5-4 to TRBJ2-1; a weak D match, TRBD1 (5 bases). Germline lookup yields CDR1 SGHNT and CDR2 YYREEE (reference sequence). The V end lost 4 bases, the J end lost 0 bases, and 20 bases lay between the germline ends. CDR3 size: 18 residues. The CDR3 loop is CASSPQLIGQSSYNEQFF. The CDR3 DNA reads as TGTGCCAGCAGCCCCCAACTTATCGGACAAAGCTCCTACAATGAGCAGTTCTTC.

J is TRBJ2-1 and V is TRBV4-1, with TRBD2 identical over 10 bases. The CDR3 is 16 amino acids. Looked up from germline, CDR1 is MGHRA and CDR2 is YSYEKL. Trimming at V came to 4 bases and at J to 9 bases, leaving 12 bases not matched to a gene. CDR3: CASSPRGLAGESEQFF. The CDR3 DNA is TGCGCCAGCAGCCCCAGGGGGCTAGCGGGAGAGAGTGAGCAGTTCTTC.

The chain links TRBV19 to TRBJ1-2; 8 bases align to TRBD1. J gave up 4 bases and V 2 bases, and 3 bases lay outside the gene matches. CDR1 LNHDA and CDR2 SQIVND come from the germline V gene (reference sequence). The CDR3 has 14 residues. The CDR3 nucleotides are TGTGCCAGTAGTATAACCGGACAGGGCTATGGCTACACCTTC. This gives the protein CASSITGQGYGYTF. Full variable domain (outside the CDR3, taken from reference TRBV19 and TRBJ1-2): DGGITQSPKYLFRKEGQNVTLSCEQNLNHDAMYWYRQDPGQGLRLIYYSQIVNDFQKGDIAEGYSVSREKKESFPLTVTSAQKNPTAFYLCASSITGQGYGYTFGSGTRLTVV.

The chain employs TRBV2 and TRBJ2-1; weak D call: TRBD2 (5 bases). In germline, CDR1 is SNHLY, CDR2 FYNNEI. The V gene lost 3 bases and the J gene lost 5 bases, with 14 bases spanning the gap. The CDR3 loop spans 15 amino acids. The DNA for the CDR3 is TGTGCCAGCAGTGACCCGGGGATTACACACAATGAGCAGTTCTTC. This sequence encodes CASSDPGITHNEQFF. The variable domain in full, completed from reference TRBV2 and TRBJ2-1, reads EPEVTQTPSHQVTQMGQEVILRCVPISNHLYFYWYRQILGQKVEFLVSFYNNEISEKSEIFDDQFSVERPDGSNFTLKIRSTKLEDSAMYFCASSDPGITHNEQFFGPGTRLTVL.

This rearrangement joins TRBV30 to TRBJ2-2; 10 nucleotides match TRBD1. This CDR3 region has 16 residues. CDR1 is GTSNPN and CDR2 is SVGIG in the germline V gene (reference sequence). The ends lost 4 bases at V and 6 bases at J; junction bases unmatched: 11. DNA for the CDR3: TGTGCCTGGACCCGGGACAGGGGCCTATCGTCCGGGGAGCTGTTTTTT. Translated: CAWTRDRGLSSGELFF.

The rearrangement joins TRBV7-9 to TRBJ2-2; 11 bases are a match to TRBD2. CDR1 is SEHNR, CDR2 FQNEAQ, per germline (reference sequence). The CDR3 loop spans 18 amino acids. Losses at the gene ends were 3 bases for V and 4 bases for J; bases not matched to a gene: 10. The CDR3 loop is CASSFTSGSQEGTGELFF. CDR3 nucleotide sequence: TGTGCCAGCAGCTTTACTAGCGGGAGCCAAGAGGGCACCGGGGAGCTGTTTTTT.

The chain couples TRBV7-8 to TRBJ2-5, with D unclear. The CDR3 is 13 residues long. From germline, CDR1 is SGHVS and CDR2 FQNEAQ. V lost 5 bases to trimming and J lost 1 base, with 8 bases between them. The CDR3: CASSQLLQETQYF. The CDR3 region has the DNA TGTGCCAGCAGCCAACTCCTCCAAGAGACCCAGTACTTC.

This clone turned up a few times. At the DNA level, this CDR3 is encoded by other sequences in the same sample as well. The chain couples TRBV7-2 to TRBJ2-1; D unresolved. The CDR3 totals 14 residues. Germline CDR1 and CDR2: SGHTA and FQGNSA. Trimming stripped 0 bases from V and 4 bases from J, with 7 bases between. The CDR3 is CASSLAPGYNEQFF. In nucleotides, the CDR3 is TGTGCCAGCAGCTTAGCACCGGGTTACAATGAGCAGTTCTTC.

The rearrangement links TRBV27 to TRBJ1-1; 9 bases line up with TRBD1. This CDR3 is 17 amino acids long. V was pared by 6 bases and J by 1 base, with 12 bases of the junction left unmatched. From germline, CDR1 is MNHEY and CDR2 SMNVEV (reference sequence). The CDR3 here is CASRKHTGGNWNTEAFF. CDR3 DNA sequence: TGTGCCAGCAGGAAGCATACAGGGGGCAATTGGAACACTGAAGCTTTCTTT.

V and J are TRBV5-8 and TRBJ1-2; 7 positions agree with TRBD1. V was pared by 2 bases and J by 6 bases, with 1 base of the junction left unmatched. The CDR3 runs to 12 residues. Germline V gene data show CDR1 as SGHTS and CDR2 as YDEGEE. Here the CDR3 DNA reads TGTGCCAGCAGCTTCGACAGGGATGGCTACACCTTC. Protein product: CASSFDRDGYTF.

The chain uses TRBV12-5 and TRBJ2-3, with TRBD2 as a possible D gene (7 bases). V was cut by 5 bases and J by 1 base, with 10 bases left in between. The CDR3 loop spans 14 amino acids. CDR1 is LGHNT, CDR2 FRNRAP, per germline. The DNA of the CDR3 is TGTGCTAGTGGTGGAGGGGGGGGCACAGATACGCAGTATTTT. Its protein is CASGGGGGTDTQYF.

The chain recombines TRBV27 with TRBJ1-4; TRBD1 matches at 7 bases. Germline-derived CDR1 and CDR2 are MNHEY and SMNVEV (reference sequence). The CDR3 sequence is 14 residues long. V shed 4 bases and J 8 bases; nucleotides not matched to a gene: 7. DNA for the CDR3: TGTGCCAGCAGTTCCGACAGGGAAGGGGAAAAACTGTTTTTT. This codes for CASSSDREGEKLFF.

V and J are TRBV19 and TRBJ2-2, with 7 nucleotides matching TRBD2. The ends lost 7 bases at V and 7 bases at J; junction bases unmatched: 12. Germline assignment: CDR1 LNHDA and CDR2 SQIVND (reference sequence). The CDR3 spans 15 residues. The CDR3 sequence: CASIRAGVSSGELFF. The DNA of the CDR3 is TGTGCCAGTATCCGGGCGGGAGTATCTAGCGGGGAGCTGTTTTTT. The full variable domain, with the rest looked up from reference TRBV19 and TRBJ2-2, is DGGITQSPKYLFRKEGQNVTLSCEQNLNHDAMYWYRQDPGQGLRLIYYSQIVNDFQKGDIAEGYSVSREKKESFPLTVTSAQKNPTAFYLCASIRAGVSSGELFFGEGSRLTVL.

The chain carries TRBV10-3 and TRBJ1-1; TRBD1 is a possible D gene (6 bases). V lost 0 bases and J lost 1, with 9 bases in between. The CDR3 is 15 residues long. The germline V gene has CDR1 ENHRY and CDR2 SYGVKD. As DNA, the CDR3 is TGTGCCATCAGTGAGTCAGGACAGTCGAACACTGAAGCTTTCTTT. Encoded protein: CAISESGQSNTEAFF.

The chain links TRBV21-1 to TRBJ1-6; the D call TRBD1 from the table was never checked on the DNA. TRBV21-1 is labeled a pseudogene. CDR3 size: 13 residues. The CDR3 DNA sequence: TGTGCCGGGCTTCTACCGGCCAATTCACCCCTCCACTTT. It is translated as CAGLLPANSPLHF.

V gene TRBV4-3 combines with J gene TRBJ1-2, with a weak D call TRBD1 (5 bases). V was trimmed by 0 bases and J by 4 bases, leaving 9 bases between them. The CDR3 runs 14 residues. Germline CDR1 reads LGHNA; CDR2 reads YSLEER. DNA of the CDR3: TGCGCCAGCAGCCAAGATCTCGGGGGCTATGGCTACACCTTC. Its translation: CASSQDLGGYGYTF.

The chain employs TRBV6-2 or TRBV6-3 and TRBJ1-5; D gene uncertain. Germline assignment: CDR1 MNHEY and CDR2 SVGEGT. The V gene lost 2 bases and the J gene lost 11 bases, with 13 bases spanning the gap. The CDR3 totals 13 residues. The CDR3 sequence: CASSYGPVVSQHF. The CDR3 coding sequence is TGTGCCAGCAGTTACGGGCCAGTTGTTTCCCAGCATTTT.

As concerns this clone: This sample includes further DNA sequences coding for the same CDR3. This chain connects TRBV20-1 to TRBJ2-7; 8 bases align to TRBD1. Per germline, CDR1 DFQATT and CDR2 SNEGSKA (reference sequence). The V segment lost 6 bases and the J segment 2 bases; nucleotides outside the gene matches: 0. This CDR3 spans 11 amino acids. The CDR3 here is CSADRAYEQYF. CDR3 nucleotides: TGCAGTGCGGACAGGGCCTACGAGCAGTACTTC.

As for this clone: Other nucleotide sequences in the sample specify the same CDR3. The V and J genes are TRBV5-1 and TRBJ1-1; D might be TRBD1 (5 bases). Germline V lookup: CDR1 SGHRS, CDR2 YFSETQ. CDR3 length: 14 amino acids. The V end lost 0 bases, the J end lost 4 bases, and 10 bases lay between the germline ends. CDR3 sequence (DNA): TGCGCCAGCAGCTTGGCAGGGCAGGGCACTGAAGCTTTCTTT. As protein: CASSLAGQGTEAFF.

The chain has TRBV7-2 and TRBJ2-6; D is unclear. The V end was cut by 0 bases, the J end by 0 bases, with 6 bases between. The CDR3 spans 16 residues. Germline V gene lookup returns CDR1 SGHTA and CDR2 FQGNSA. Here the CDR3 reads CASSLAQSSGANVLTF. The CDR3 nucleotides read TGTGCCAGCAGCTTAGCACAGAGCTCTGGGGCCAACGTCCTGACTTTC.

This sequence joins TRBV7-3 and TRBJ2-1; TRBD1 agrees at 8 bases. CDR1 is SGHTA, CDR2 FQGTGA, per germline. Trimming removed 4 bases from V and 2 bases from J; junction bases left unmatched: 4. The CDR3 loop spans 15 amino acids. The CDR3 reads CASSSGTGTYNEQFF. DNA for the CDR3: TGTGCCAGCAGCTCCGGGACAGGTACCTACAATGAGCAGTTCTTC.

The table lists this clone with a count of one. The gene calls are TRBV19 and TRBJ1-4; 8 bases match TRBD1. The V gene end was trimmed by 10 bases and the J gene end by 3 bases; junction bases not matched to a gene: 4. This CDR3 has 13 residues. Germline CDR1 and CDR2: LNHDA and SQIVND (reference sequence). For the CDR3, the DNA is TGTGCCACCCGGACAGGGCCTAATGAAAAACTGTTTTTT. It specifies CATRTGPNEKLFF.

The rearrangement uses TRBV10-3 and TRBJ2-7, with TRBD1 as a possible D gene (6 bases). CDR1 and CDR2 (germline): ENHRY, SYGVKD. Trimming pared 2 bases from V and 4 bases from J, leaving 15 bases between. The CDR3 is 15 residues long. The CDR3 here is CAISENPSGAYEQYF. The CDR3 DNA follows: TGTGCCATCAGTGAGAACCCTTCAGGGGCTTACGAGCAGTACTTC.

The chain links TRBV11-2 to TRBJ1-5, with D perhaps TRBD1 (5 bases). CDR1 and CDR2 (germline): SGHAT, FQNNGV. Trimming removed 2 bases at V and 7 bases at J, with 15 bases between. The CDR3 spans 15 residues. The chain's CDR3 is CASSLQGNKGQPQHF. The CDR3 nucleotides are TGTGCCAGCAGCTTACAGGGTAACAAGGGCCAGCCCCAGCATTTT.

This clone came up a few times. The gene calls are TRBV19 and TRBJ1-4; D is perhaps TRBD1 (5 bases). CDR3 length: 12 residues. The V end lost 7 bases, the J end lost 8 bases, and 11 bases lay between the germline ends. Per the germline V gene, CDR1 is LNHDA and CDR2 is SQIVND (reference sequence). CDR3: CASNSGREKLFF. The CDR3 coding sequence is TGTGCCAGTAATTCAGGGAGGGAAAAACTGTTTTTT. Variable domain in full (rest from reference TRBV19 and TRBJ1-4): DGGITQSPKYLFRKEGQNVTLSCEQNLNHDAMYWYRQDPGQGLRLIYYSQIVNDFQKGDIAEGYSVSREKKESFPLTVTSAQKNPTAFYLCASNSGREKLFFGSGTQLSVL.

The rearrangement joins TRBV29-1 to TRBJ2-7; 7 bases match TRBD1. Trimming cost V 4 bases and J 2 bases; bases outside gene matches: 5. The CDR3 consists of 13 residues. CDR1 is SQVTM and CDR2 is ANQGSEA in the germline V gene. The DNA for the CDR3 is TGCAGCGTTGGGGACGGGACAGCCTACGAGCAGTACTTC. Translation gives CSVGDGTAYEQYF.

This rearrangement joins TRBV10-3 to TRBJ2-2, with TRBD1 as a possible D gene (5 bases). The germline V and J ends were trimmed by 4 bases and 7 bases, with 19 bases remaining between them. The germline CDR1 and CDR2 sequences are ENHRY and SYGVKD. The CDR3 covers 16 residues. CDR3 DNA: TGTGCCATCAGTGGGAACGACGGAGCCCAGGGCGGGGAGCTGTTTTTT. Protein product: CAISGNDGAQGGELFF.